Listed below are T cell receptor beta chains from one sample, sequenced in a study of spatial heterogeneity in lung cancer. TCRdb reprocessed the 5' RACE reads with MiXCR, giving one entry per CDR3 protein. The profile shows fewer than 15,000 distinct CDR3 sequences, more than 3.5% of them singletons. This sample comprised lung tumor tissue, obtained at surgery. Source of these receptors: a male donor with early-stage non-small cell lung cancer. Both conserved end residues are part of each CDR3. A D gene is named only where the DNA matches it firmly. Rows may omit the clone size; those that give it use once, few, many or a size class.

cdr3_length | j_call | clone_size | d_call | v_call | cdr3_nt | cdr3_aa
15 | TRBJ2-3 | once | . | TRBV20-1 | TGCAGTGCTCGCGAGCAGACGGGGCGTACAGATACGCAGTATTTT | CSAREQTGRTDTQYF
13 | TRBJ1-1 | medium-sized | TRBD1 | TRBV7-2 | TGTGCCAGCAGCGTGGGACAGGGAACTGAAGCTTTCTTT | CASSVGQGTEAFF
14 | TRBJ1-1 | many | . | TRBV5-5 | TGTGCCAGCAGCCCAAGGGCCGAGAACACTGAAGCTTTCTTT | CASSPRAENTEAFF
12 | TRBJ1-2 | many | TRBD1 | TRBV29-1 | TGCAGCGTTCTCACAGGGGACTATGGCGACACCTTC | CSVLTGDYGDTF
16 | TRBJ2-2 | medium-sized | TRBD1 | TRBV18 | TGTGCCAGCTCACCACGGACAGGGGGCGACGGCGGGGAGCTGTTTTTT | CASSPRTGGDGGELFF
13 | TRBJ2-5 | medium-sized | . | TRBV20-1 | TGCAGTGCCCCGTACTACTCGCAAGAGACCCAGTACTTC | CSAPYYSQETQYF
15 | TRBJ1-3 | many | . | TRBV20-1 | TGCAGTTTGAAAACCGGGACTGCTGAAGGAAACACCATATATTTT | CSLKTGTAEGNTIYF
14 | TRBJ2-1 | many | . | TRBV5-1 | TGCGCCAGCAGCTCACCCACCAGGGGTCCTGAGCAGTTCTTC | CASSSPTRGPEQFF
16 | TRBJ2-7 | many | . | TRBV4-1 | TGCGCCAGCAGCCAAGACCGGACACCGGAGGCCTACGAGCAGTACTTC | CASSQDRTPEAYEQYF
15 | TRBJ2-1 | many | . | TRBV2 | TGTGCCAGCAGTGATTGGGGGGGCCGCTACAATGAGCAGTTCTTC | CASSDWGGRYNEQFF
15 | TRBJ2-5 | . | . | TRBV20-1 | TGCAGTGTGTTACCTACCGGGACTTGCGAAGAGACCCAGTACTTC | CSVLPTGTCEETQYF
17 | TRBJ2-5 | medium-sized | . | TRBV4-2 | TGTGCCAGCAGCCAAGATCCCCTCCCGGCGGGCCAAGAGACCCAGTACTTC | CASSQDPLPAGQETQYF
12 | TRBJ2-3 | medium-sized | . | TRBV5-4 | TGTGCCAGCAGCTTGGAGGCAGATACGCAGTATTTT | CASSLEADTQYF
12 | TRBJ1-5 | many | . | TRBV6-2/TRBV6-3 | TGTGCCAGAAGACTGTCTCATCAGCCCCAGCATTTT | CARRLSHQPQHF
15 | TRBJ2-1 | many | TRBD2 | TRBV20-1 | TGCAGTGCTAGAGATGGTGGCGGGAGGAAGGGTGAGCAGTTCTTC | CSARDGGGRKGEQFF
15 | TRBJ1-2 | . | . | TRBV9 | TGTGCCAGCAGCGTAGATCAGGGGTTTAGCTATGGCTACACCTTC | CASSVDQGFSYGYTF
15 | TRBJ1-6 | medium-sized | TRBD1 | TRBV10-3 | TGTGCCACCGAAGATCGGACAGGGAACAATTCACCCCTCCACTTT | CATEDRTGNNSPLHF
13 | TRBJ2-7 | many | . | TRBV6-5 | TGTGCCAGCAAAAGGTTAGGGGCGGAGGAGCAGTACTTC | CASKRLGAEEQYF
13 | TRBJ1-1 | many | . | TRBV24-1 | TGTGCCACCAGTGATAGGAGGCGCCCTGAAGCTTTCTTT | CATSDRRRPEAFF
15 | TRBJ1-1 | few | TRBD1 | TRBV5-1 | TGCGCCAGCAGCTTATCCAGGGGGTGGAACACTGAAGCTTTCTTT | CASSLSRGWNTEAFF
12 | TRBJ2-5 | medium-sized | . | TRBV20-1 | TGCAGTGCTAGAGTTAGGGGAGAGACCCAGTACTTC | CSARVRGETQYF
14 | TRBJ2-5 | . | . | TRBV7-8 | TGTGCCAGCAGTGATGGGCGGGGCTCGGAGACCCAGTACTTC | CASSDGRGSETQYF
17 | TRBJ1-5 | medium-sized | TRBD1 | TRBV24-1 | TGTGCCACCAGTGACTCATCCGGGACAGCTAGCAATCAGCCCCAGCATTTT | CATSDSSGTASNQPQHF
16 | TRBJ2-3 | medium-sized | TRBD1 | TRBV4-3 | TGCGCCAGCAGCCCAAGACAGGGGGGTTTAGCAGATACGCAGTATTTT | CASSPRQGGLADTQYF
15 | TRBJ1-5 | many | TRBD1 | TRBV20-1 | TGCAGTGCTAGAGATGACGGACAGGGCAATCAGCCCCAGCATTTT | CSARDDGQGNQPQHF
15 | TRBJ2-3 | many | . | TRBV24-1 | TGTGCCACCAGTGATCTAGGACCTACGCGAGATACGCAGTATTTT | CATSDLGPTRDTQYF
15 | TRBJ1-2 | many | . | TRBV5-6 | TGTGCCAGCAGCCCGCAGCAGGGGCTTTGGAAAGGCTACACCTTC | CASSPQQGLWKGYTF
15 | TRBJ2-1 | many | TRBD1 | TRBV20-1 | TGCAGGGCGTCGGGTTCTGGACAGGGCCCCCATGAGCAGTTCTTC | CRASGSGQGPHEQFF
15 | TRBJ2-1 | many | . | TRBV4-3 | TGCGCCAGCAGCCAAGATCCTTTCGCGGAAAATGAGCAGTTCTTC | CASSQDPFAENEQFF
15 | TRBJ1-5 | many | . | TRBV6-5 | TGTGCCAGCAGTTCCCAGGGGTATAGCAATCAGCCCCAGCATTTT | CASSSQGYSNQPQHF
16 | TRBJ2-2 | medium-sized | TRBD1 | TRBV6-1 | TGTGCCAGCAGTGAAGGAACAGGGGTTTTCACCGGGGAGCTGTTTTTT | CASSEGTGVFTGELFF
12 | TRBJ2-2 | . | . | TRBV6-5 | TGTGCCAGCAGTTATCGGTCCGGGGAGCTGTTTTTT | CASSYRSGELFF
13 | TRBJ1-1 | many | . | TRBV30 | TGTGCCTGGAGTGTATCGGGGAGCACTGAAGCTTTCTTT | CAWSVSGSTEAFF
12 | TRBJ2-1 | few | . | TRBV20-1 | TGCAGTGCTAGAGATCTTAAGGGTGAGCAGTTCTTC | CSARDLKGEQFF
15 | TRBJ2-3 | many | TRBD2 | TRBV3-1 | TGTGCCAGCAGCCCTAGCGGGGGGATCGCAGATACGCAGTATTTT | CASSPSGGIADTQYF